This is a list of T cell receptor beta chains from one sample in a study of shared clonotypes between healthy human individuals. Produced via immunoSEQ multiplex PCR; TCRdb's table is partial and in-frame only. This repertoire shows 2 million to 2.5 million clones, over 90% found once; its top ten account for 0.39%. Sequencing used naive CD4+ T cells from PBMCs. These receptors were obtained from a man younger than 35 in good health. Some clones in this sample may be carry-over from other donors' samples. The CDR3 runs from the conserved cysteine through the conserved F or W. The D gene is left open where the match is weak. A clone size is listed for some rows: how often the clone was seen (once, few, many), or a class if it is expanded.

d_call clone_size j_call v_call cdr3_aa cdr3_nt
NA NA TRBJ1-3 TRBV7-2 CASSEGTSGNTIYF TGTGCCAGCAGCGAAGGGACATCCGGAAACACCATATATTTT
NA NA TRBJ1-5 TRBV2 CASSGDILASQPQHF TGTGCCAGCAGTGGAGACATCTTGGCGAGCCAGCCCCAGCATTTT
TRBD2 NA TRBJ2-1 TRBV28 CASSPSGRAYNEQFF TGTGCCAGCAGCCCTAGCGGGAGAGCCTACAATGAGCAGTTCTTC
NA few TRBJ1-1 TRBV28 CASSVNTEAFF TGTGCCAGCAGTGTGAACACTGAAGCTTTCTTT
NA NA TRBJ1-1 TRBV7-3 CASSFDGSTEAFF TGTGCCAGCAGCTTCGACGGTAGCACTGAAGCTTTCTTT
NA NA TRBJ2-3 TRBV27 CASSLSRDLARTDTQYF TGTGCCAGCAGTTTATCGAGGGACCTAGCTCGCACAGATACGCAGTATTTT
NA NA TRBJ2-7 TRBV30 CAWSQGPSYEQYF TGTGCCTGGAGTCAGGGCCCTTCCTACGAGCAGTACTTC
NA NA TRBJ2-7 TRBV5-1 CASSLVGSGSEQYF TGCGCCAGCAGCTTGGTGGGCAGTGGCTCCGAGCAGTACTTC
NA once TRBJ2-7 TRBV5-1 CASSLVVGTYEQYF TGCGCCAGCAGCTTGGTCGTAGGGACCTACGAGCAGTACTTC
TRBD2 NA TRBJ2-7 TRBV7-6 CASSLRTSGAYEQYF TGTGCCAGCAGCTTAAGGACTAGCGGGGCCTACGAGCAGTACTTC
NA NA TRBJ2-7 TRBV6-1 CASSDDRAGAYEQYF TGTGCCAGCAGTGATGATCGGGCTGGAGCCTACGAGCAGTACTTC
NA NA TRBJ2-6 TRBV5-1 CASSLLGAGANVLTF TGCGCCAGCAGCTTGTTAGGAGCTGGGGCCAACGTCCTGACTTTC
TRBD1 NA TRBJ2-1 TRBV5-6 CASSRLGDSLANEQFF TGTGCCAGCAGCCGATTGGGGGACAGCCTCGCCAATGAGCAGTTCTTC
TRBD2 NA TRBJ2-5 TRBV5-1 CASSKTSGQETQYF TGCGCCAGCAGCAAAACTAGCGGCCAAGAGACCCAGTACTTC
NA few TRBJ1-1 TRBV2 CASSKHPENTEAFF TGTGCCAGCAGTAAACACCCAGAGAACACTGAAGCTTTCTTT
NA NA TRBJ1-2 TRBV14 CASSQDEVYGYTF TGTGCCAGCAGCCAAGATGAAGTCTATGGCTACACCTTC
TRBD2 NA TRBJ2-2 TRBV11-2 CASSLYILAGGTGELFF TGTGCCAGCAGCTTATATATTCTGGCGGGAGGCACCGGGGAGCTGTTTTTT
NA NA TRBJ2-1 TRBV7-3 CASSTSTGDNEQFF TGTGCCAGCAGCACCTCGACAGGTGACAATGAGCAGTTCTTC
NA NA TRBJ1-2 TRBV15 CATSRPSVPGGYTF TGTGCCACCAGCAGACCCTCGGTCCCCGGTGGCTACACCTTC
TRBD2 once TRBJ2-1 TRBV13 CASSQRTSRNEQFF TGTGCCAGCAGCCAACGGACTAGCAGGAATGAGCAGTTCTTC
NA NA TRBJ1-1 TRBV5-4 CASSPVRWGTEAFF TGTGCCAGCAGTCCCGTTCGTTGGGGCACTGAAGCTTTCTTT
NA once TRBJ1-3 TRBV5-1 CASSLQGSGTGNTIYF TGCGCCAGCAGCTTGCAGGGAAGTGGGACTGGAAACACCATATATTTT
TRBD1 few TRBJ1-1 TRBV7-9 CASGIQGIAEAFF TGTGCCAGCGGAATACAGGGGATTGCTGAAGCTTTCTTT
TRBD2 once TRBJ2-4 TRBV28 CASSLTSGRAKNIQYF TGTGCCAGCAGTTTAACAAGCGGGAGAGCCAAAAACATTCAGTACTTC
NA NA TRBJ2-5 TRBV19 CASSIAGSTETQYF TGTGCCAGTAGTATAGCGGGTAGTACAGAGACCCAGTACTTC
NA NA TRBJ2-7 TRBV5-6 CASSLGPGTYEQYF TGTGCCAGCAGCTTGGGGCCGGGAACCTACGAGCAGTACTTC
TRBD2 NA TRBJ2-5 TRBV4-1 CASRSRAGGQGETQYF TGCGCCAGCAGGAGCCGAGCGGGAGGGCAGGGCGAGACCCAGTACTTC
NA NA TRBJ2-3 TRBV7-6 CASSPARGTDTQYF TGTGCCAGCAGCCCAGCGCGGGGCACAGATACGCAGTATTTT
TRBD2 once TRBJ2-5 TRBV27 CASSLLAGTQETQYF TGTGCCAGCAGTTTACTAGCGGGAACCCAAGAGACCCAGTACTTC
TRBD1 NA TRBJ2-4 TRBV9 CASSASTGGPVDIQYF TGTGCCAGCAGCGCCTCGACAGGGGGCCCCGTCGACATTCAGTACTTC
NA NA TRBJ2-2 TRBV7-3 CASSLLGMTGELFF TGTGCCAGCAGCTTACTGGGGATGACCGGGGAGCTGTTTTTT
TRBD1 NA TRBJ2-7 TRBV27 CASSPMTGILAYEQYF TGTGCCAGCAGTCCGATGACAGGGATCCTTGCCTACGAGCAGTACTTC
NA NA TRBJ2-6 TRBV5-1 CASSSPGTAGANVLTF TGCGCCAGCAGCTCCCCCGGGACGGCTGGGGCCAACGTCCTGACTTTC
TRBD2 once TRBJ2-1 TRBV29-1 CSVEAASGMAYNEQFF TGCAGCGTTGAAGCGGCTAGCGGGATGGCCTACAATGAGCAGTTCTTC
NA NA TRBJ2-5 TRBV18 CASSPPDRFQETQYF TGTGCCAGCTCACCCCCCGACCGATTCCAAGAGACCCAGTACTTC
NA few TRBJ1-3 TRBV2 CASSVVGTIYF TGTGCCAGCAGTGTAGTAGGGACCATATATTTT
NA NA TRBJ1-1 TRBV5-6 CASRIGPNTEAFF TGTGCCAGCAGAATAGGCCCGAACACTGAAGCTTTCTTT
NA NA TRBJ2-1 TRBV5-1 CASSLMEGSYNEQFF TGCGCCAGCAGCTTGATGGAGGGATCCTACAATGAGCAGTTCTTC
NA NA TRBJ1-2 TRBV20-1 CSASYSYGYTF TGCAGTGCTAGTTACAGCTATGGCTACACCTTC
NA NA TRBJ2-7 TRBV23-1 CASSQTQPGTYEQYF TGCGCCAGCAGTCAAACCCAGCCGGGGACCTACGAGCAGTACTTC
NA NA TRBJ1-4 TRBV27 CASSFLGEKLFF TGTGCCAGCAGTTTTTTAGGGGAAAAACTGTTTTTT
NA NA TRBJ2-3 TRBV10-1 CASSEEPGLRADTQYF TGCGCCAGCAGTGAAGAGCCGGGACTCAGGGCGGATACGCAGTATTTT
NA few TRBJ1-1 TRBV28 CASSEEGEAFF TGTGCCAGCAGTGAGGAGGGTGAAGCTTTCTTT
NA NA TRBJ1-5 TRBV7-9 CASSLGPELDNQPQHF TGTGCCAGCAGCTTAGGCCCAGAACTGGACAATCAGCCCCAGCATTTT
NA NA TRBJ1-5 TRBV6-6 CASSYRGTQNQPQHF TGTGCCAGCAGTTACCGGGGGACGCAAAATCAGCCCCAGCATTTT
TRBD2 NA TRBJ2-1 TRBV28 CASSFSGRADNEQFF TGTGCCAGCAGTTTTAGCGGGAGGGCCGATAACGAGCAGTTCTTC